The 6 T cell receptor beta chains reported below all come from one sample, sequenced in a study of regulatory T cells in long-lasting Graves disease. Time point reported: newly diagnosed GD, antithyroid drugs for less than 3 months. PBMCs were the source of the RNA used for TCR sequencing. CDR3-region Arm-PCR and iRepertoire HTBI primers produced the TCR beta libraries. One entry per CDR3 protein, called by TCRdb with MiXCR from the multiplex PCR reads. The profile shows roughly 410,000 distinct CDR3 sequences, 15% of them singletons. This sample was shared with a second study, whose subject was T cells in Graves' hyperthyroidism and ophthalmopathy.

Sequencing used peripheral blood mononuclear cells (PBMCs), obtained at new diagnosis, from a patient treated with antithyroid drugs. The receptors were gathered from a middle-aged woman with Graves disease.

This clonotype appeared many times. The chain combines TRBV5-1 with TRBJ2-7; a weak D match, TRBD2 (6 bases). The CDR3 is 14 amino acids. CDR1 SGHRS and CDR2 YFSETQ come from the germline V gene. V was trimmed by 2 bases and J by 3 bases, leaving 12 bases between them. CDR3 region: CASSFGSGDYEQYF. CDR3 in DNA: TGCGCCAGCAGCTTCGGGTCGGGGGACTACGAGCAGTACTTC.

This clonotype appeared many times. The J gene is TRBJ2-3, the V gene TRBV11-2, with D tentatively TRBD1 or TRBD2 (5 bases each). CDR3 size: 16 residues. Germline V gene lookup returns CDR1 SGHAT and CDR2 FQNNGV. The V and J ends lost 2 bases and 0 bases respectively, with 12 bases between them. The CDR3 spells CASSLSGGTSTDTQYF. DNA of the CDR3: TGTGCCAGCAGCTTATCTGGTGGGACGAGCACAGATACGCAGTATTTT.

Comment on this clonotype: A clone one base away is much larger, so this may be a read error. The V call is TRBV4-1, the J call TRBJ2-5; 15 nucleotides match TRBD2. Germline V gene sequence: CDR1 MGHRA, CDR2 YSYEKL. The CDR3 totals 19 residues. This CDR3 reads CASGQVGRTSGRAMETQYF. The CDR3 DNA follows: TGCGCCAGCGGCCAAGTTGGCCGGACTAGCGGGAGGGCCATGGAGACCCAGTACTTC.

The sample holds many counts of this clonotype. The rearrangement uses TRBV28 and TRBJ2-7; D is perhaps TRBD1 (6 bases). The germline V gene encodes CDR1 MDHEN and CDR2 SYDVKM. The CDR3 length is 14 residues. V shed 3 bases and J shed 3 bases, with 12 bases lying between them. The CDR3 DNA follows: TGTGCCAGCAGTTTCGGCAGGGGCCTCTACGAGCAGTACTTC. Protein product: CASSFGRGLYEQYF.

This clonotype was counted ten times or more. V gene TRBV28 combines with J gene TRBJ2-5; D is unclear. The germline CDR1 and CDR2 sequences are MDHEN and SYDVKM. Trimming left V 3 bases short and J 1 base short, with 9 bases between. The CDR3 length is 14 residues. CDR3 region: CASSFRRPQETQYF. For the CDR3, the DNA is TGTGCCAGCAGTTTTCGCCGGCCCCAAGAGACCCAGTACTTC.

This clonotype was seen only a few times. The CDR3 region is CASSISSGIKTQYF. Here the CDR3 DNA reads TGTGCCAGTAGTATATCTAGCGGGATAAAGACCCAGTACTTC. The chain couples TRBV19 to TRBJ2-5; the match to TRBD2 covers 9 bases. Losses at the gene ends were 2 bases for V and 6 bases for J; bases not matched to a gene: 4. Germline V gene lookup returns CDR1 LNHDA and CDR2 SQIVND (reference sequence). There are 14 residues in the CDR3.